This is a list of T cell receptor beta chains from one sample in a study of T cell responses to AZD1222 COVID-19 vaccine. The table came from immunoSEQ multiplex PCR; TCRdb's copy has only in-frame clones and leaves some out. The table records roughly 150,000 clones, approximately 90% of them present only once. This specimen consisted of peripheral blood, obtained on day 0 of AZD1222 vaccination. These receptors were obtained from an adult in good health. Each CDR3 is given with its conserved first and last residue. The D gene is left open where the match is weak. Expanded clones are given a class, and other clones once, few, many or no size at all.

clone size: .; D gene: .; J gene: TRBJ1-5; CDR3 length: 16; V gene: TRBV6-2/TRBV6-3; CDR3 protein: CASSYPRQFSNQPQHF; CDR3 DNA: TGTGCCAGCAGTTACCCCCGACAGTTTAGCAATCAGCCCCAGCATTTT
clone size: .; D gene: TRBD1; J gene: TRBJ2-7; CDR3 length: 16; V gene: TRBV3-1/TRBV3-2; CDR3 protein: CASSRLTGGGSYEQYF; CDR3 DNA: TGTGCCAGCAGCCGTCTAACAGGGGGAGGATCCTACGAGCAGTACTTC
clone size: .; D gene: .; J gene: TRBJ1-5; CDR3 length: 15; V gene: TRBV5-1; CDR3 protein: CASSLAGRSGQPQHF; CDR3 DNA: TGCGCCAGCAGCTTGGCGGGCAGGAGCGGGCAGCCCCAGCATTTT
clone size: few; D gene: TRBD2; J gene: TRBJ2-7; CDR3 length: 18; V gene: TRBV5-1; CDR3 protein: CASSPGLAGALLSYEQYF; CDR3 DNA: TGCGCCAGCAGCCCTGGACTAGCGGGAGCCCTCCTCTCCTACGAGCAGTACTTC
clone size: once; D gene: TRBD1; J gene: TRBJ1-2; CDR3 length: 13; V gene: TRBV28; CDR3 protein: CASSLGQAGGYTF; CDR3 DNA: TGTGCCAGCAGTTTAGGACAGGCTGGTGGCTACACCTTC
clone size: .; D gene: .; J gene: TRBJ1-1; CDR3 length: 12; V gene: TRBV5-3; CDR3 protein: CARSSRGTEAFF; CDR3 DNA: TGTGCCAGAAGCTCGAGGGGCACTGAAGCTTTCTTT
clone size: .; D gene: TRBD2; J gene: TRBJ2-4; CDR3 length: 19; V gene: TRBV11-2; CDR3 protein: CASRSPTSGGSLAKNIQYF; CDR3 DNA: TGTGCCAGCCGATCCCCAACTAGCGGGGGCTCCCTAGCCAAAAACATTCAGTACTTC
clone size: .; D gene: .; J gene: TRBJ2-5; CDR3 length: 15; V gene: TRBV9; CDR3 protein: CASSVGGAGLETQYF; CDR3 DNA: TGTGCCAGCAGCGTAGGAGGGGCGGGGCTGGAGACCCAGTACTTC
clone size: .; D gene: .; J gene: TRBJ1-2; CDR3 length: 13; V gene: TRBV19; CDR3 protein: CASSISVFYGYTF; CDR3 DNA: TGTGCCAGTAGTATTAGCGTATTCTATGGCTACACCTTC
clone size: .; D gene: .; J gene: TRBJ2-3; CDR3 length: 17; V gene: TRBV5-1; CDR3 protein: CASSPRASYLVVDTQYF; CDR3 DNA: TGCGCCAGCAGCCCGCGAGCAAGTTACCTAGTGGTAGATACGCAGTATTTT
clone size: .; D gene: .; J gene: TRBJ1-1; CDR3 length: 15; V gene: TRBV4-1; CDR3 protein: CASSPTRASEGGAFF; CDR3 DNA: TGCGCCAGCAGCCCTACGAGGGCCTCAGAAGGAGGAGCTTTCTTT
clone size: .; D gene: .; J gene: TRBJ1-4; CDR3 length: 15; V gene: TRBV5-5; CDR3 protein: CASSLSGLPNEKLFF; CDR3 DNA: TGTGCCAGCAGCTTGTCCGGGCTCCCTAATGAAAAACTGTTTTTT
clone size: few; D gene: TRBD1; J gene: TRBJ2-7; CDR3 length: 15; V gene: TRBV5-4; CDR3 protein: CASSARDRGLYEQYF; CDR3 DNA: TGTGCCAGCAGCGCTAGGGACAGGGGGCTCTACGAGCAGTACTTC
clone size: once; D gene: .; J gene: TRBJ2-7; CDR3 length: 15; V gene: TRBV14; CDR3 protein: CASSLTPAVGDEQYF; CDR3 DNA: TGTGCCAGCAGCCTAACGCCGGCCGTCGGGGACGAGCAGTACTTC
clone size: once; D gene: .; J gene: TRBJ2-6; CDR3 length: 16; V gene: TRBV21-1; CDR3 protein: CASSGQGGSGANVLTF; CDR3 DNA: TGTGCCAGCAGCGGACAGGGGGGCTCTGGGGCCAACGTCCTGACTTTC
clone size: .; D gene: .; J gene: TRBJ1-6; CDR3 length: 12; V gene: TRBV12-3/TRBV12-4; CDR3 protein: CASSFNNSPLHF; CDR3 DNA: TGTGCCAGCAGTTTTAATAATTCACCCCTCCACTTT
clone size: .; D gene: .; J gene: TRBJ2-5; CDR3 length: 13; V gene: TRBV4-1; CDR3 protein: CASSQVRGETQYF; CDR3 DNA: TGCGCCAGCAGCCAAGTCCGCGGCGAGACCCAGTACTTC
clone size: .; D gene: .; J gene: TRBJ1-1; CDR3 length: 14; V gene: TRBV18; CDR3 protein: CASSPGGRGSEAFF; CDR3 DNA: TGTGCCAGCTCACCAGGCGGCAGGGGTTCTGAAGCTTTCTTT
clone size: once; D gene: .; J gene: TRBJ2-1; CDR3 length: 15; V gene: TRBV9; CDR3 protein: CASSVDPTFGSEQFF; CDR3 DNA: TGTGCCAGCAGCGTAGACCCTACCTTTGGGAGCGAGCAGTTCTTC
clone size: .; D gene: .; J gene: TRBJ1-2; CDR3 length: 13; V gene: TRBV11-2; CDR3 protein: CASSLTGYYGYTF; CDR3 DNA: TGTGCCAGCAGCTTAACCGGATACTATGGCTACACCTTC
clone size: .; D gene: .; J gene: TRBJ1-2; CDR3 length: 15; V gene: TRBV4-2; CDR3 protein: CASSQEKSGSEGYTF; CDR3 DNA: TGTGCCAGCAGCCAAGAGAAGTCAGGGTCGGAGGGCTACACCTTC
clone size: .; D gene: TRBD1; J gene: TRBJ2-7; CDR3 length: 16; V gene: TRBV3-1/TRBV3-2; CDR3 protein: CASSPKLGTENYEQYF; CDR3 DNA: TGTGCCAGCAGCCCCAAGCTCGGGACAGAAAATTACGAGCAGTACTTC
clone size: .; D gene: TRBD2; J gene: TRBJ2-5; CDR3 length: 15; V gene: TRBV19; CDR3 protein: CASSMYLAGVLTQYF; CDR3 DNA: TGTGCCAGTAGTATGTATCTAGCGGGGGTTCTGACCCAGTACTTC
clone size: .; D gene: .; J gene: TRBJ2-7; CDR3 length: 15; V gene: TRBV10-3; CDR3 protein: CAIRWGGGAAYEQYF; CDR3 DNA: TGTGCCATCAGGTGGGGAGGGGGGGCCGCCTACGAGCAGTACTTC
clone size: .; D gene: .; J gene: TRBJ2-3; CDR3 length: 15; V gene: TRBV5-6; CDR3 protein: CASSLVGAATDTQYF; CDR3 DNA: TGTGCCAGCAGCTTGGTCGGAGCGGCCACAGATACGCAGTATTTT
clone size: .; D gene: TRBD1; J gene: TRBJ2-5; CDR3 length: 16; V gene: TRBV24-1; CDR3 protein: CATSDSWTGGLETQYF; CDR3 DNA: TGTGCCACCAGTGATTCCTGGACAGGGGGCTTGGAGACCCAGTACTTC
clone size: .; D gene: .; J gene: TRBJ1-3; CDR3 length: 15; V gene: TRBV28; CDR3 protein: CASSYAMGSGNTIYF; CDR3 DNA: TGTGCCAGCAGTTATGCTATGGGCAGTGGAAACACCATATATTTT
clone size: .; D gene: .; J gene: TRBJ1-1; CDR3 length: 14; V gene: TRBV3-1/TRBV3-2; CDR3 protein: CASSQDPLGTEAFF; CDR3 DNA: TGTGCCAGCAGCCAGGATCCTCTCGGCACTGAAGCTTTCTTT
clone size: .; D gene: .; J gene: TRBJ2-7; CDR3 length: 13; V gene: TRBV28; CDR3 protein: CASSSGVRYEQYF; CDR3 DNA: TGTGCCAGCAGTTCGGGAGTAAGGTACGAGCAGTACTTC
clone size: .; D gene: .; J gene: TRBJ1-5; CDR3 length: 12; V gene: TRBV30; CDR3 protein: CAWSPVGQPQHF; CDR3 DNA: TGTGCCTGGTCCCCCGTCGGTCAGCCCCAGCATTTT
clone size: .; D gene: .; J gene: TRBJ2-4; CDR3 length: 15; V gene: TRBV9; CDR3 protein: CASSESRGGLDIQYF; CDR3 DNA: TGTGCCAGCAGCGAGAGCCGTGGCGGTCTAGACATTCAGTACTTC
clone size: .; D gene: TRBD2; J gene: TRBJ2-3; CDR3 length: 19; V gene: TRBV4-2; CDR3 protein: CASSQELRSGGYFTDTQYF; CDR3 DNA: TGTGCCAGCAGCCAAGAACTCCGTAGCGGGGGGTATTTCACAGATACGCAGTATTTT
clone size: .; D gene: TRBD1; J gene: TRBJ2-2; CDR3 length: 16; V gene: TRBV7-9; CDR3 protein: CASSSLPGQGTGELFF; CDR3 DNA: TGTGCCAGCAGCTCCCTCCCGGGACAGGGGACCGGGGAGCTGTTTTTT
clone size: .; D gene: TRBD1; J gene: TRBJ1-4; CDR3 length: 15; V gene: TRBV4-3; CDR3 protein: CASSQGTGGQEKLFF; CDR3 DNA: TGCGCCAGCAGCCAGGGGACAGGGGGCCAGGAAAAACTGTTTTTT
clone size: .; D gene: .; J gene: TRBJ2-5; CDR3 length: 14; V gene: TRBV9; CDR3 protein: CASSVGARMETQYF; CDR3 DNA: TGTGCCAGCAGCGTAGGGGCTAGAATGGAGACCCAGTACTTC
clone size: once; D gene: .; J gene: TRBJ1-5; CDR3 length: 12; V gene: TRBV16; CDR3 protein: CASSLGDQPQHF; CDR3 DNA: TGTGCCAGCAGCCTCGGGGATCAGCCCCAGCATTTT
clone size: .; D gene: .; J gene: TRBJ1-2; CDR3 length: 13; V gene: TRBV30; CDR3 protein: CAWSDGGSYGYTF; CDR3 DNA: TGTGCCTGGAGTGACGGGGGCAGCTATGGCTACACCTTC
clone size: .; D gene: .; J gene: TRBJ1-2; CDR3 length: 12; V gene: TRBV2; CDR3 protein: CASRGVGGQVAF; CDR3 DNA: TGTGCCAGCAGAGGTGTTGGGGGTCAGGTCGCCTTC
clone size: .; D gene: TRBD1; J gene: TRBJ2-1; CDR3 length: 18; V gene: TRBV4-2; CDR3 protein: CASSQDTDRGDSYNEQFF; CDR3 DNA: TGTGCCAGCAGCCAAGATACGGACAGGGGGGATTCCTACAATGAGCAGTTCTTC
clone size: .; D gene: .; J gene: TRBJ1-6; CDR3 length: 11; V gene: TRBV28; CDR3 protein: CASSGASPLHF; CDR3 DNA: TGTGCCAGCTCAGGGGCCTCACCCCTCCACTTT
clone size: .; D gene: TRBD1; J gene: TRBJ2-4; CDR3 length: 18; V gene: TRBV4-1; CDR3 protein: CASSQDTGGTEAKNIQYF; CDR3 DNA: TGCGCCAGCAGCCAAGATACGGGTGGGACAGAGGCCAAAAACATTCAGTACTTC